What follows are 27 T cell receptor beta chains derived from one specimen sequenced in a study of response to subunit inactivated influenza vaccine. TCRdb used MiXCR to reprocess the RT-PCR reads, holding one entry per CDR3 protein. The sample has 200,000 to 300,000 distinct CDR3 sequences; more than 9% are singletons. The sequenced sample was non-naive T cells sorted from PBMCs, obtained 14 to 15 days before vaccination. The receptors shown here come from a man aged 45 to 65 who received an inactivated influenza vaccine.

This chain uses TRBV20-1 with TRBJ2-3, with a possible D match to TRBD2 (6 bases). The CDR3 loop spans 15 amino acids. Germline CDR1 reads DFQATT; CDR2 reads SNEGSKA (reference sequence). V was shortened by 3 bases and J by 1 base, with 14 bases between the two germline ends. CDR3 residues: CSASGTSSGTDTQYF. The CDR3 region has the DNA TGCAGTGCTAGCGGGACTTCCTCCGGCACAGATACGCAGTATTTT.

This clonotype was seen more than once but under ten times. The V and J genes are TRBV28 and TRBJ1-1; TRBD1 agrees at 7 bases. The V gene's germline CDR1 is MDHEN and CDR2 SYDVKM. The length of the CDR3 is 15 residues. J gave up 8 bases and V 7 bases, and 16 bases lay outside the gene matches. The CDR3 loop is CASIKNRGNSPEAFF. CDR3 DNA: TGTGCCAGCATCAAAAACAGGGGAAATTCGCCCGAAGCTTTCTTT.

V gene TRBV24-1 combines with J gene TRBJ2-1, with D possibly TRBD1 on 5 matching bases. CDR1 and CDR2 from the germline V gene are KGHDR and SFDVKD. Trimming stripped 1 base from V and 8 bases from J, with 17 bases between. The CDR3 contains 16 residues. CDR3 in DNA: TGTGCCACCAGTGATTTAGACAGCATCCAGCTCGATGAGCAGTTCTTC. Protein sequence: CATSDLDSIQLDEQFF.

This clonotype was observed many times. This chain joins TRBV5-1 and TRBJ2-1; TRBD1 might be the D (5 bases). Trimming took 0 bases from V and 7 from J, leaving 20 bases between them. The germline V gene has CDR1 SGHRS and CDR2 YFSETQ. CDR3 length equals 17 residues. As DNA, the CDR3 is TGCGCCAGCAGCTTGGGGGGATTCCCCCAGGGTCCGAATGAGCAGTTCTTC. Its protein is CASSLGGFPQGPNEQFF.

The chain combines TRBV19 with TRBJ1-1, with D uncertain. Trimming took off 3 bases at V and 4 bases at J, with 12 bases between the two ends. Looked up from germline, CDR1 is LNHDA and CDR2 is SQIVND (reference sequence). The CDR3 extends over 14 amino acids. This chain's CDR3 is CASSMGQTSTEAFF. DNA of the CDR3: TGTGCCAGTAGTATGGGTCAGACTAGCACTGAAGCTTTCTTT.

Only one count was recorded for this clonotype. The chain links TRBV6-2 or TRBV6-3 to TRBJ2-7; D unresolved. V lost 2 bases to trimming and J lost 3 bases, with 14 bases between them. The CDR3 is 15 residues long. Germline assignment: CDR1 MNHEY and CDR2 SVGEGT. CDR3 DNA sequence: TGTGCCAGCAGTTACGCGACAAGGAACCTCTACGAGCAGTACTTC. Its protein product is CASSYATRNLYEQYF.

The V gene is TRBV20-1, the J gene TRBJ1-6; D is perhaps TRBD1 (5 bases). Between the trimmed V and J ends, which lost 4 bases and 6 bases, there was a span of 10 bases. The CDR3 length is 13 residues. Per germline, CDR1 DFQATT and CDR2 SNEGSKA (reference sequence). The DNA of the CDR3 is TGCAGTGCTAACCATCAGGGTAATTCACCCCTCCACTTT. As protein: CSANHQGNSPLHF.

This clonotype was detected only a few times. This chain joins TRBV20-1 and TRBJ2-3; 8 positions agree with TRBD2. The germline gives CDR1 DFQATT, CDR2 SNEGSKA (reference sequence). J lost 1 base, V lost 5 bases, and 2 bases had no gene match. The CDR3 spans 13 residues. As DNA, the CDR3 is TGCAGTGCTCCAGCGGGGGGCACAGATACGCAGTATTTT. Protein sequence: CSAPAGGTDTQYF.

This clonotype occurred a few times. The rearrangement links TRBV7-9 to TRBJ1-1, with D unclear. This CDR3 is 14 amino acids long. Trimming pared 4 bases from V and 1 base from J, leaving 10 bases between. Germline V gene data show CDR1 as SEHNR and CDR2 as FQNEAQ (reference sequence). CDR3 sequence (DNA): TGTGCCAGCAGCTCAATAATTCCGAACACTGAAGCTTTCTTT. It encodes CASSSIIPNTEAFF.

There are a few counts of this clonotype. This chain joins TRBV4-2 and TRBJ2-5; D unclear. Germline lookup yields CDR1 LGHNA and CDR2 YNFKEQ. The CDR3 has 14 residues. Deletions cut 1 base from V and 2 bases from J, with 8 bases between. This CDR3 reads CASSQGIRQETQYF. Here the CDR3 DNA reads TGTGCCAGCAGCCAAGGCATTAGGCAAGAGACCCAGTACTTC.

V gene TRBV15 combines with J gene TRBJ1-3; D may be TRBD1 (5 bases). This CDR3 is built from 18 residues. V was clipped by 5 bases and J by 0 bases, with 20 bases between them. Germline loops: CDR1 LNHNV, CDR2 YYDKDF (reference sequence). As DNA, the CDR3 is TGTGCCACCAGCTCAGCCCGGGACCGCCGTTTCTCTGGAAACACCATATATTTT. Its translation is CATSSARDRRFSGNTIYF. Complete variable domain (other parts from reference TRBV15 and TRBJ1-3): DAMVIQNPRYQVTQFGKPVTLSCSQTLNHNVMYWYQQKSSQAPKLLFHYYDKDFNNEADTPDNFQSRRPNTSFCFLDIRSPGLGDTAMYLCATSSARDRRFSGNTIYFGEGSWLTVV.

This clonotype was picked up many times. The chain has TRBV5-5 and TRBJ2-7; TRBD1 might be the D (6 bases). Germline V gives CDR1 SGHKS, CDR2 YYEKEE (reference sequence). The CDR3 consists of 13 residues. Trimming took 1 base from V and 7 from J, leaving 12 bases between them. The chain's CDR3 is CASSLTGIEEQYF. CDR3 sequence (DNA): TGTGCCAGCAGCTTGACAGGGATCGAGGAGCAGTACTTC.

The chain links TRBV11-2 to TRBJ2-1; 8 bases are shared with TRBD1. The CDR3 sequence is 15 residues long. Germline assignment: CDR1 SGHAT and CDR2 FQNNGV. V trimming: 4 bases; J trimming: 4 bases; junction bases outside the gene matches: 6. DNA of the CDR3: TGTGCCAGCAGCTATGCAGGGGGCACATACAATGAGCAGTTCTTC. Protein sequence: CASSYAGGTYNEQFF.

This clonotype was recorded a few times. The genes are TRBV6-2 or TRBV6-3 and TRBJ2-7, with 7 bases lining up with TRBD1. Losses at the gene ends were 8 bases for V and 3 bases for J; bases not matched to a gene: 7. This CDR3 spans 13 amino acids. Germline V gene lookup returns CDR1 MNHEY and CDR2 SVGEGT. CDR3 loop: CASRDSSLYEQYF. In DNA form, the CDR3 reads TGTGCCAGCCGGGACAGCTCTCTCTACGAGCAGTACTTC.

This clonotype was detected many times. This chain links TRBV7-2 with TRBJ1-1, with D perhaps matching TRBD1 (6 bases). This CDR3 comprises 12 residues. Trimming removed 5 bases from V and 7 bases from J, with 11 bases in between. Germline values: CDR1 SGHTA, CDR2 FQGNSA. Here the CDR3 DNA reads TGTGCCAGCAGCCCACAGGGAAATGAAGCTTTCTTT. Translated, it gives CASSPQGNEAFF.

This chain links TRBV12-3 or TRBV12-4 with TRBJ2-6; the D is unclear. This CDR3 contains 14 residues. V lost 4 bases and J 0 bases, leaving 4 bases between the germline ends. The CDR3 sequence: CASSSYSGANVLTF. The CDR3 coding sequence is TGTGCCAGCAGTTCATACTCTGGGGCCAACGTCCTGACTTTC.

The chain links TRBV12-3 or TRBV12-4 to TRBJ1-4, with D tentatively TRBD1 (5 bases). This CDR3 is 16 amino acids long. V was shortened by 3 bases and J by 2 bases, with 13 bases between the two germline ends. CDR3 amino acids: CASSFRGGATNEKLFF. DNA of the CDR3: TGTGCCAGCAGTTTTCGGGGTGGGGCGACTAATGAAAAACTGTTTTTT.

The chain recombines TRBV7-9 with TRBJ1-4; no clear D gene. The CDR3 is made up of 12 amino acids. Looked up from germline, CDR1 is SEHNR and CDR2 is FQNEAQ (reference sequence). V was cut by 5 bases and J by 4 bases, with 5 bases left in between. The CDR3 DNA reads TGTGCCAGCAGCAACCTTAATGAAAAACTGTTTTTT. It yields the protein CASSNLNEKLFF.

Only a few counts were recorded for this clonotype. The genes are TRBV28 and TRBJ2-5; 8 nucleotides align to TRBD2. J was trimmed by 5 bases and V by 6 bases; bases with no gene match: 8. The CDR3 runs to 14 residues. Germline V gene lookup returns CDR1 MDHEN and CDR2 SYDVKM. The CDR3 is CASSSPGRGETQYF. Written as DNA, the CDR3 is TGTGCCAGCAGCTCGCCCGGGAGGGGCGAGACCCAGTACTTC.

The CDR3 DNA reads as TGTGCCACCAGCAGAGATCTTCATTATAATTCACCCCTCCACTTT. Amino acid sequence: CATSRDLHYNSPLHF. J is TRBJ1-6 and V is TRBV15; D is uncertain. The V end was cut by 0 bases, the J end by 4 bases, with 7 bases between. Germline CDR1 and CDR2: LNHNV and YYDKDF (reference sequence). The CDR3 is made up of 15 amino acids.

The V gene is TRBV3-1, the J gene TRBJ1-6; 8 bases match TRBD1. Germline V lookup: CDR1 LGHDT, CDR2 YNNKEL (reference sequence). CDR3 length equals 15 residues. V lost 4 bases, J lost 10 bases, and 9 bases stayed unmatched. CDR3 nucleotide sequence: TGTGCCAGCAGCCGAGAGACAGGGGCACGATCACCCCTCCACTTT. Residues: CASSRETGARSPLHF.

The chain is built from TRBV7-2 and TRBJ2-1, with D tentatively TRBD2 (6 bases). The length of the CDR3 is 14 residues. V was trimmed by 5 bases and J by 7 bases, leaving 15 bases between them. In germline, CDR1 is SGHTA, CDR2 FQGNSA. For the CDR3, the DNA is TGTGCCAGCAGCCTAGATAGCGGCAGGAATGAGCAGTTCTTC. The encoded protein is CASSLDSGRNEQFF. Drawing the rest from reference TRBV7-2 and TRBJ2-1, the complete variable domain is GAGVSQSPSNKVTEKGKDVELRCDPISGHTALYWYRQSLGQGLEFLIYFQGNSAPDKSGLPSDRFSAERTGGSVSTLTIQRTQQEDSAVYLCASSLDSGRNEQFFGPGTRLTVL.

CDR3: CASSQGPRGSYNEQFF. In DNA form, the CDR3 reads TGCGCCAGCAGTCAAGGGCCAAGGGGCTCCTACAATGAGCAGTTCTTC. The V and J genes are TRBV5-1 and TRBJ2-1, with D maybe TRBD1 (5 bases). With 5 bases removed from V and 0 bases from J, the gap between germline ends came to 15 bases. Germline V gives CDR1 SGHRS, CDR2 YFSETQ. This CDR3 has 16 amino acids. Full variable domain (rest looked up from reference TRBV5-1 and TRBJ2-1): KAGVTQTPRYLIKTRGQQVTLSCSPISGHRSVSWYQQTPGQGLQFLFEYFSETQRNKGNFPGRFSGRQFSNSRSEMNVSTLELGDSALYLCASSQGPRGSYNEQFFGPGTRLTVL.

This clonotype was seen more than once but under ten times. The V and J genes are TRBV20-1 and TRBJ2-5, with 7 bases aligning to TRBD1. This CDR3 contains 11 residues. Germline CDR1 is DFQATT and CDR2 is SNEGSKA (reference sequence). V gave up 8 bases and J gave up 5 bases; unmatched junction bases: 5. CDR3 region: CSLTGMETQYF. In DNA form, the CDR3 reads TGCAGTTTGACAGGGATGGAGACCCAGTACTTC.

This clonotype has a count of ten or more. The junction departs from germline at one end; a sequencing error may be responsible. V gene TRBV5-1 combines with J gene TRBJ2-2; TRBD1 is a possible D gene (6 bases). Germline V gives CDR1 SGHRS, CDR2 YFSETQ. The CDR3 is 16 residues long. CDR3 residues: CASSYQDQGNPGELFF. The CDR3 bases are TGCGCCAGCAGCTACCAGGACCAGGGGAACCCCGGGGAGCTGTTTTTT. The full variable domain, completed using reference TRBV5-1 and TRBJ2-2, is KAGVTQTPRYLIKTRGQQVTLSCSPISGHRSVSWYQQTPGQGLQFLFEYFSETQRNKGNFPGRFSGRQFSNSRSEMNVSTLELGDSALYLCASSYQDQGNPGELFFGEGSRLTVL.

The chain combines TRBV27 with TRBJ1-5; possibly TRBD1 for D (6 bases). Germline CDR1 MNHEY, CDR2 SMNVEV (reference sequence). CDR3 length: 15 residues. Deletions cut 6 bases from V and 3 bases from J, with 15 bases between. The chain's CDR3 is CASRPGQYTNQPQHF. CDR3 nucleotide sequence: TGTGCCAGCAGGCCTGGACAGTACACCAATCAGCCCCAGCATTTT.

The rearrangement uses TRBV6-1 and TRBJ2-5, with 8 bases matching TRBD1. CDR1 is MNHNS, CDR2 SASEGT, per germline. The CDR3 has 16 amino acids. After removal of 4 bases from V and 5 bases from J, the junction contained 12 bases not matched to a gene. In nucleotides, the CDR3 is TGTGCCAGCAGTGCCGACCCGAGACAGGGGTGGGAGACCCAGTACTTC. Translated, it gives CASSADPRQGWETQYF.